Shown below are 14 T cell receptor beta chains from a single sample sequenced in a study of T cell changes during pregnancy in multiple sclerosis. Sequencing was performed with immunoSEQ multiplex PCR; in TCRdb, only in-frame clones are kept and a portion is missing. The sample lists tens of thousands of clones, approximately 92% occurring once. The sample here was CD8+ T cells from peripheral blood mononuclear cells, taken in the third trimester of pregnancy. The receptors here all came from a female donor in good health, enrolled as a control in a pregnancy study.

This clone was counted once. The chain has TRBV2 and TRBJ2-1; 10 bases are a match to TRBD2. The CDR3 is 14 amino acids. With 5 bases clipped from V and 6 bases from J, the junction kept 4 bases outside the gene matches. From germline, CDR1 is SNHLY and CDR2 FYNNEI. CDR3 bases: TGTGCCAGCAGTAACAGCGGGGGGGCCAATGAGCAGTTCTTC. Protein: CASSNSGGANEQFF.

This chain links TRBV27 with TRBJ1-2, with 9 positions matching TRBD1. Germline loops: CDR1 MNHEY, CDR2 SMNVEV (reference sequence). The CDR3 loop spans 13 amino acids. J was trimmed by 8 bases and V by 5 bases; bases with no gene match: 6. CDR3 loop: CASSDRTGDGYTF. CDR3 DNA: TGTGCCAGCAGTGATCGGACAGGGGACGGCTACACCTTC.

This rearrangement joins TRBV25-1 to TRBJ1-1; D not resolved. CDR1 MGHDK and CDR2 SYGVNS come from the germline V gene. The CDR3 is made up of 12 amino acids. Trimming pared 6 bases from V and 4 bases from J, leaving 9 bases between. The CDR3 reads CASRGSPTEAFF. The CDR3, as DNA: TGTGCCAGCAGGGGGAGTCCCACTGAAGCTTTCTTT.

This sequence joins TRBV14 and TRBJ2-7, with 8 bases fitting TRBD1. The CDR3 spans 16 residues. CDR1 and CDR2 (germline): SGHDN, FVKESK. The junction had 9 bases not matched to a gene; V was cut back by 5 bases and J by 0 bases. CDR3 sequence (DNA): TGTGCCAGCAGCGCGAAAGGGACAGGCCTCTCCTACGAGCAGTACTTC. Amino acids: CASSAKGTGLSYEQYF.

Worth noting for this clone: The junction differs from germline at one of its ends, possibly a read error. The chain links TRBV7-8 to TRBJ1-3; D possibly corresponds to TRBD1 (6 bases). CDR3 size: 18 residues. Germline CDR1 is SGHVS and CDR2 is FQNEAQ. The CDR3 reads CASSVAAGGPHSGNTIYF. The CDR3 region has the DNA TGTGCCAGCAGCGTAGCCGCGGGGGGCCCCCACTCTGGAAACACCATATATTTT.

The table lists this clone with a count of one. V usage is TRBV27 and J usage is TRBJ2-1, with a weak D call TRBD1 (6 bases). Between the trimmed V and J ends, which lost 4 bases and 9 bases, there was a span of 10 bases. The germline V gene encodes CDR1 MNHEY and CDR2 SMNVEV (reference sequence). The CDR3 extends over 12 amino acids. The chain's CDR3 is CASSSLGGEQFF. The CDR3, as DNA: TGTGCCAGCAGTTCCCTAGGGGGTGAGCAGTTCTTC.

The gene calls are TRBV2 and TRBJ1-4; D is perhaps TRBD1 (6 bases). Trimming removed 2 bases from V and 5 bases from J, with 12 bases in between. The CDR3 length is 15 residues. Germline V gene sequence: CDR1 SNHLY, CDR2 FYNNEI. The CDR3 protein is CASSESTGRNEKLFF. The CDR3 coding sequence is TGTGCCAGCAGTGAATCGACAGGCCGCAATGAAAAACTGTTTTTT.

CDR3 amino acids: CASSVDGGRHNEQFF. The CDR3 DNA reads as TGTGCCAGCAGCGTAGACGGGGGGCGTCACAATGAGCAGTTCTTC. The gene calls are TRBV9 and TRBJ2-1; perhaps TRBD2 as D (7 bases). The germline CDR1 and CDR2 sequences are SGDLS and YYNGEE. The CDR3 is 15 residues long. V gave up 0 bases and J gave up 5 bases, with 12 bases separating them.

This chain joins TRBV27 and TRBJ1-1, with D possibly being TRBD1 (6 bases). This CDR3 is built from 14 residues. V was clipped by 6 bases and J by 4 bases, with 15 bases between them. Looked up from germline, CDR1 is MNHEY and CDR2 is SMNVEV (reference sequence). The CDR3 reads CASRNRGAPTEAFF. DNA of the CDR3: TGTGCCAGCAGAAATCGGGGGGCGCCCACTGAAGCTTTCTTT.

The rearrangement links TRBV5-1 to TRBJ1-1; D uncertain. The germline gives CDR1 SGHRS, CDR2 YFSETQ. The CDR3 is 13 amino acids. Trimming took off 3 bases at V and 1 base at J, with 7 bases between the two ends. This CDR3 is CASSSSGNTEAFF. CDR3 nucleotides: TGCGCCAGCAGCTCCTCAGGGAACACTGAAGCTTTCTTT.

The chain carries TRBV7-9 and TRBJ2-7, with TRBD2 identical over 8 bases. J was trimmed by 5 bases and V by 0 bases; bases with no gene match: 9. CDR3 length: 16 residues. CDR1 is SEHNR and CDR2 is FQNEAQ in the germline V gene (reference sequence). CDR3 sequence (DNA): TGTGCCAGCAGCTTAGCGACGGGGGGGCCGGGTGACGAGCAGTACTTC. Its translation: CASSLATGGPGDEQYF.

The chain joins TRBV7-9 to TRBJ1-1, with TRBD1 matching over 8 bases. The CDR3 extends over 16 amino acids. Germline lookup yields CDR1 SEHNR and CDR2 FQNEAQ (reference sequence). With 5 bases clipped from V and 1 base from J, the junction kept 9 bases outside the gene matches. The DNA of the CDR3 is TGTGCCAGCAGCCCCCCGTTGACAGGGGAGAACACTGAAGCTTTCTTT. Protein: CASSPPLTGENTEAFF.

V usage is TRBV27 and J usage is TRBJ1-2; D uncertain. This CDR3 has 12 residues. The germline V and J ends were trimmed by 6 bases and 1 base, with 6 bases remaining between them. Germline loops: CDR1 MNHEY, CDR2 SMNVEV (reference sequence). This CDR3 is CASSEGNYGYTF. CDR3 DNA: TGTGCCAGCAGCGAGGGTAACTATGGCTACACCTTC.

This chain connects TRBV5-4 to TRBJ1-1, with D possibly TRBD1 on 5 matching bases. This CDR3 region has 12 residues. The germline V gene has CDR1 SGHNT and CDR2 YYREEE (reference sequence). V dropped 2 bases and J dropped 5 bases, with 7 bases sitting between them. CDR3 nucleotides: TGTGCCAGCAGCTTAGGGGTTACTGAAGCTTTCTTT. Translation gives CASSLGVTEAFF.